Listed below are T cell receptor beta chains from one sample, sequenced in a study of T cell responses to AZD1222 COVID-19 vaccine. Generated by immunoSEQ multiplex PCR, the TCRdb table keeps only in-frame clones and is missing some. Of 95,000 to 120,000 clones in the sample, roughly 84% were seen once. The sample was peripheral blood, taken on day 0 of AZD1222 vaccination. The receptors were sampled from an adult in good health. Both conserved end residues are part of each CDR3. The D gene is left open where the match is weak. For some rows the clone size is stated as once, few or many, or as a class when expanded; others skip it.

d_gene,v_gene,abundance,j_gene,CDR3nt,CDR3aa
TRBD1,TRBV9,.,TRBJ1-6,TGTGCCAGCAGTGCCGGGACAGGGACTTCACCCCTCCACTTT,CASSAGTGTSPLHF
.,TRBV18,.,TRBJ2-7,TGTGCCAGCTCACGCTCCGGGCCGACCTACGAGCAGTACTTC,CASSRSGPTYEQYF
TRBD1,TRBV6-4,.,TRBJ1-5,TGTGCCAGCGCCCGACAGGGAGGTCAGCCCCAGCATTTT,CASARQGGQPQHF
TRBD1,TRBV2,.,TRBJ1-2,TGTGCCAGCAGTGAATTGGGGCCGGGACAGGGGGCGGACTACACCTTC,CASSELGPGQGADYTF
.,TRBV2,.,TRBJ2-7,TGTGCCAGCAGTGAAGCGTTGACAGTTGGATCCTACGAGCAGTACTTC,CASSEALTVGSYEQYF
TRBD1,TRBV6-5,.,TRBJ1-2,TGTGCCAGCACCCGGGACAGGGGGAGTGGCTACACCTTC,CASTRDRGSGYTF
TRBD1,TRBV5-6,.,TRBJ1-4,TGTGCCAGCAGCTCTTTGACAGGGACTAATGAAAAACTGTTTTTT,CASSSLTGTNEKLFF
.,TRBV6-5,once,TRBJ2-7,TGTGCCAGTTTAGACGACAGTTCCTACGAGCAGTACTTC,CASLDDSSYEQYF
.,TRBV28,.,TRBJ2-7,TGTGCCAGCAGTGGGGGCCGACAGTTCGTCTACGAGCAGTACTTC,CASSGGRQFVYEQYF
.,TRBV4-1,.,TRBJ2-7,TGCGCCAGCAGCCAAGAATTGGGGGTTTTGGGCGAGCAGTACTTC,CASSQELGVLGEQYF
.,TRBV27,.,TRBJ2-6,TGTGCCAGCAGCAACCTACGGGTCGGTGGTGCTGGGGCCAACGTCCTGACTTTC,CASSNLRVGGAGANVLTF
.,TRBV3-1/TRBV3-2,.,TRBJ1-6,TGTGCCAGCAGCCAGGGGGAGGGAATAGGCAATTCACCCCTCCACTTT,CASSQGEGIGNSPLHF
.,TRBV4-2,.,TRBJ1-5,TGTGCCAGCAGCCAGTCGGAGCGACAGCCCCAGCATTTT,CASSQSERQPQHF
.,TRBV30,.,TRBJ2-2,TGTGCCTGGAGTGTGTTTCGTACCGGGGAGCTGTTTTTT,CAWSVFRTGELFF
.,TRBV6-5,.,TRBJ1-5,TGTGCCAGCAAGGAGGGGCCCGCGACTCAGCCCCAGCATTTT,CASKEGPATQPQHF
.,TRBV5-8,.,TRBJ2-2,TGTGCCAGCACCCCACCCCCCGGCTTCACCGGGGAGCTGTTTTTT,CASTPPPGFTGELFF
TRBD1,TRBV10-1,.,TRBJ1-1,TGCGCCAGCAGCATCCGACAGGGATACACTGAAGCTTTCTTT,CASSIRQGYTEAFF
TRBD1,TRBV12-3/TRBV12-4,.,TRBJ1-2,TGTGCCAGCAGGGGACAGGGAAACTATGGCTACACCTTC,CASRGQGNYGYTF
.,TRBV6-4,.,TRBJ2-2,TGTGCCAGCAGTGAAGGTATCTCTGGGGAGCTGTTTTTT,CASSEGISGELFF
TRBD2,TRBV9,.,TRBJ2-3,TGTGCCAGCAGCGGGCGGGGGGGCGCGAATACGCAGTATTTT,CASSGRGGANTQYF
.,TRBV6-4,.,TRBJ2-3,TGTGCCAGCAGTGTGGCACTTTACACAGATACGCAGTATTTT,CASSVALYTDTQYF
TRBD2,TRBV30,once,TRBJ2-5,TGTGCCTGGGGTGGAAGGACTAGCGGCTTATTCGGGGAGACCCAGTACTTC,CAWGGRTSGLFGETQYF
TRBD1,TRBV7-3,.,TRBJ2-7,TGTGCCAGCAGCTTAACGGCCGGGACAGGGCACGAGCAGTACTTC,CASSLTAGTGHEQYF
.,TRBV18,.,TRBJ2-1,TGTGCCAGCTCACCCGGACTGAACAATGAGCAGTTCTTC,CASSPGLNNEQFF
.,TRBV7-9,.,TRBJ1-2,TGTGCCAGCAGCTTAGGACAGAACTATGGCTACACCTTC,CASSLGQNYGYTF
TRBD2,TRBV10-2,few,TRBJ2-1,TGCGCCAGCAGCCTAGAGGGACTAGCGGGGTGGAGTGAGCAGTTCTTC,CASSLEGLAGWSEQFF
TRBD2,TRBV5-4,.,TRBJ2-5,TGTGCCAGCAGTTTGAGACTAGCGGGGGAGACCCAGTACTTC,CASSLRLAGETQYF
.,TRBV5-1,.,TRBJ1-3,TGCGCCAGCAGCTTGGGGACAGAAGGAAACACCATATATTTT,CASSLGTEGNTIYF
.,TRBV29-1,.,TRBJ1-4,TGCAGCGTTGGGGGCGGGGAGGAAAAACTGTTTTTT,CSVGGGEEKLFF
.,TRBV4-2,medium-sized,TRBJ1-2,TGTGCCAGCAGCCCCCTACTCTCGGGGGTCCCTGGCTACACCTTC,CASSPLLSGVPGYTF
.,TRBV19,.,TRBJ2-3,TGTGCCAGTAGTATCGACGGGAGCGGACAGGGAGGGCGAGATACGCAGTATTTT,CASSIDGSGQGGRDTQYF
.,TRBV13,.,TRBJ2-1,TGTGCCAGCAGCCCCGCGTCAGGCAGCTCCTACAATGAGCAGTTCTTC,CASSPASGSSYNEQFF
TRBD2,TRBV7-2,.,TRBJ2-3,TGTGCCAGCAGTAACGCCGGGACTAGCGGGGCAGATACGCAGTATTTT,CASSNAGTSGADTQYF
.,TRBV4-3,once,TRBJ2-1,TGCGCCAGCAGCCAAGATCTCGGACTACCCAACAATGAGCAGTTCTTC,CASSQDLGLPNNEQFF
TRBD2,TRBV3-1/TRBV3-2,.,TRBJ2-1,TGTGCCAGCAGCCAAACTAGCGGGGCCACTTACAATGAGCAGTTCTTC,CASSQTSGATYNEQFF
.,TRBV30,.,TRBJ1-5,TGTGCCTGGAGTGGGACGGGAGATCAGCCCCAGCATTTT,CAWSGTGDQPQHF
.,TRBV5-1,.,TRBJ2-7,TGCGCCAGCAGCTTGGCCCAACACTACGAGCAGTACTTC,CASSLAQHYEQYF
TRBD1,TRBV30,.,TRBJ1-6,TGTGCCTGGAGTCAAGACAGGGTTACGGATTCACCCCTCCACTTT,CAWSQDRVTDSPLHF
TRBD1,TRBV6-5,.,TRBJ1-5,TGTGCCAGCAGGAGGACAGGCGACAATCAGCCCCAGCATTTT,CASRRTGDNQPQHF
.,TRBV18,.,TRBJ1-3,TGTGCCAGCTCATCGGGGTCTGGAAACACCATATATTTT,CASSSGSGNTIYF
.,TRBV7-2,.,TRBJ1-5,TGTGCCAGCAGCCCCATGTTAGGGGGGGCCCTCAATCAGCCCCAGCATTTT,CASSPMLGGALNQPQHF
TRBD1,TRBV5-1,.,TRBJ1-2,TGCGCCAGCAGCCCGGACAGGGGAAACTATGGCTACACCTTC,CASSPDRGNYGYTF
TRBD1,TRBV6-2/TRBV6-3,.,TRBJ1-2,TGTGCCAGCAGTGACAGGGAAAGGGATGGCTACACCTTC,CASSDRERDGYTF